Detailed here is one T cell receptor (beta chain). J lost 11 bases, V lost 3 bases, and 8 bases had no gene match. Germline V gene sequence: CDR1 GTSNPN, CDR2 SVGIG (reference sequence). The CDR3 contains 12 residues. This specimen comes from a study of T cell changes during pregnancy in multiple sclerosis. The repertoire was sequenced with immunoSEQ multiplex PCR; TCRdb's copy has only in-frame clones and lacks some. Of approximately 35,000 clones listed, around 90% were seen once; the top ten hold more than 0.7%. The receptor was derived from a female donor in good health, enrolled as a control in a pregnancy study. Sequencing was performed on CD4+ T cells from peripheral blood mononuclear cells, taken after pregnancy. The chain recombines TRBV30 with TRBJ1-1, with TRBD1 matching over 8 bases. The CDR3 sequence: CAWSPTGGTAFF. CDR3 DNA: TGTGCCTGGAGCCCTACAGGGGGTACGGCTTTCTTT. The full variable domain, with the rest looked up from reference TRBV30 and TRBJ1-1, is SQTIHQWPATLVQPVGSPLSLECTVEGTSNPNLYWYRQAAGRGLQLLFYSVGIGQISSEVPQNLSASRPQDRQFILSSKKLLLSDSGFYLCAWSPTGGTAFFGQGTRLTVV.